These 8 T cell receptor beta chains were sequenced from one sample in a study of blood T cell repertoires in COVID-19. This table comes from immunoSEQ multiplex PCR, and its TCRdb copy is limited to in-frame clones, with some not included. This sample has about 260,000 clones, with approximately 79% found just once. Source material: PBMCs or T cells enriched from blood (not recorded which). The receptors derive from a man between 25 and 39 years old with acute COVID-19.

This clone was counted a few times. The same CDR3 arises from other DNA sequences in this sample as well. The chain is built from TRBV25-1 and TRBJ1-4; D not certain. Germline-derived CDR1 and CDR2 are MGHDK and SYGVNS. The CDR3 runs 14 residues. V dropped 4 bases and J dropped 0 bases, with 6 bases sitting between them. CDR3 nucleotides: TGTGCCAGCAGTGGGCAGGCAACTAATGAAAAACTGTTTTTT. Translation: CASSGQATNEKLFF.

The V gene is TRBV7-3, the J gene TRBJ2-7; possible D gene TRBD2, 6 bases. Between the trimmed V and J ends, which lost 5 bases and 2 bases, there was a span of 13 bases. The CDR3 loop spans 14 amino acids. The germline gives CDR1 SGHTA, CDR2 FQGTGA. The CDR3 nucleotides read TGTGCCAGCAGCCGGAGTTGGGGGGCCTACGAGCAGTACGTC. Its translation is CASSRSWGAYEQYV.

This chain uses TRBV28 with TRBJ2-7, with 9 bases fitting TRBD1. This CDR3 spans 16 amino acids. With 1 base clipped from V and 2 bases from J, the junction kept 6 bases outside the gene matches. From germline, CDR1 is MDHEN and CDR2 SYDVKM. The chain's CDR3 is CASSLLGDRVTYEQYV. The CDR3 DNA reads as TGTGCCAGCAGTTTATTGGGGGACAGGGTTACCTACGAGCAGTACGTC.

As to this clone: An end of the junction does not agree with germline; a read error may underlie this. The chain uses TRBV29-1 and TRBJ1-2, with TRBD1 matching over 7 bases. CDR3 length equals 12 residues. Germline V CDR1 and CDR2: SQVTM, ANQGSEA. The CDR3 reads CSVEGTVYGYTF. In DNA, the CDR3 is TGCAGCGTCGAAGGGACAGTATATGGCTACACCTTC.

The genes are TRBV3-1 (or the pseudogene TRBV3-2) and TRBJ1-3; D is ambiguous. The CDR3 consists of 15 residues. V was trimmed by 4 bases and J by 2 bases, leaving 12 bases between them. Germline lookup yields CDR1 LGHDT and CDR2 YNNKEL (reference sequence). The CDR3 DNA reads TGTGCCAGCAGCCTGGGAGGGTATACTGGAAACACCATATATTTT. Its protein is CASSLGGYTGNTIYF.

The CDR3 sequence: CASSTTQGQPDTQYF. CDR3 in DNA: TGTGCCAGCAGTACTACCCAGGGACAGCCAGATACGCAGTATTTT. The gene calls are TRBV2 and TRBJ2-3, with 7 bases identical to TRBD1. The V segment lost 5 bases and the J segment 4 bases; nucleotides outside the gene matches: 9. From germline, CDR1 is SNHLY and CDR2 FYNNEI. The CDR3 runs 15 residues.

This sequence joins TRBV19 and TRBJ2-1; a possible D gene is TRBD1 (5 bases). The CDR3 extends over 14 amino acids. V was cut by 3 bases and J by 7 bases, with 13 bases left in between. In germline, CDR1 is LNHDA, CDR2 SQIVND (reference sequence). CDR3 loop: CASSMDSGFNEQFF. Here the CDR3 DNA reads TGTGCCAGTAGTATGGATTCAGGGTTTAATGAGCAGTTCTTC.

The DNA of the CDR3 is TGTGCCAGCAGCTTAGGGCAGATGAACACTGAAGCTTTCTTT. Translated, it gives CASSLGQMNTEAFF. The gene calls are TRBV13 and TRBJ1-1; D is undetermined. V lost 0 bases and J 0 bases, leaving 5 bases between the germline ends. This CDR3 has 14 residues. In germline, CDR1 is PRHDT, CDR2 FYEKMQ (reference sequence). Filled out from reference TRBV13 and TRBJ1-1, the complete variable domain reads AAGVIQSPRHLIKEKRETATLKCYPIPRHDTVYWYQQGPGQDPQFLISFYEKMQSDKGSIPDRFSAQQFSDYHSELNMSSLELGDSALYFCASSLGQMNTEAFFGQGTRLTVV.